The table lists the clone carrying this T cell receptor beta chain with a count of one. This record comes from a study of cytomegalovirus exposure and HLA in healthy donors. J lost 8 bases, V lost 7 bases, and 14 bases had no gene match. The CDR3 is 15 residues long. Germline CDR1 SGHKS, CDR2 YYEKEE (reference sequence). In the PCR, 60 Vbeta and 13 Jbeta primers were used. The data were produced by immunoSEQ multiplex PCR, yet TCRdb's version contains in-frame clones alone and is incomplete. The data show 130,000 or so clones, 81% seen once. This receptor was taken from a man aged 18 to 35 in good health and CMV-seronegative. The chain couples TRBV5-5 to TRBJ2-3; TRBD1 matches 9 bases. The sample comprised PBMCs. The CDR3 nucleotides read TGTGCCAGCCTCTCCGGACAGGGGCTTAGGGGTACGCAGTATTTT. The encoded protein is CASLSGQGLRGTQYF.